These 6 T cell receptor beta chains originate from one sample sequenced in a study of T cells in Graves' hyperthyroidism and ophthalmopathy. RNA transcripts yielded amplified TCR beta CDR3 regions. An initial round of RT-PCR targeting the TCR CDR3 relied on the HTBI primer set. TCRdb redid the calling of the multiplex PCR reads with MiXCR, one entry per CDR3 protein. This table has about 410,000 distinct CDR3 sequences, approximately 14% appearing once. The sequencing input was blood. The origin of the receptors is a man aged 18-30 years with Graves' ophthalmopathy.

This clonotype was seen at least ten times. In DNA, the CDR3 is TGTGCCAGCAGTCGCGCGGGGGGCGAGCAGTACTTC. Encoded protein: CASSRAGGEQYF. The rearrangement uses TRBV3-1 and TRBJ2-7, with TRBD2 matching over 8 bases. The CDR3 totals 12 residues. The junction had 4 bases not matched to a gene; V was cut back by 6 bases and J by 6 bases. The germline V gene encodes CDR1 LGHDT and CDR2 YNNKEL (reference sequence).

In its sample, this clonotype was seen many times. The chain joins TRBV11-2 to TRBJ1-5; D ambiguous. CDR1 and CDR2 (germline): SGHAT, FQNNGV. Between the trimmed V and J ends, which lost 0 bases and 6 bases, there was a span of 6 bases. The CDR3 extends over 13 amino acids. The CDR3 is CASSLEETQPQHF. DNA of the CDR3: TGTGCCAGCAGCTTAGAGGAAACTCAGCCCCAGCATTTT.

This clonotype has at least ten counts. This chain joins TRBV3-1 and TRBJ1-2, with TRBD1 identical over 8 bases. The CDR3 contains 15 residues. The trim removed 0 bases at V and 4 bases at J, leaving 4 bases unmatched. Germline V CDR1 and CDR2: LGHDT, YNNKEL (reference sequence). The CDR3: CASSQESGGFYGYTF. CDR3 DNA: TGTGCCAGCAGCCAAGAATCAGGGGGCTTCTATGGCTACACCTTC.

This clonotype came up many times. V usage is TRBV3-1 and J usage is TRBJ2-5; D uncertain. The CDR3 has 13 residues. V shed 0 bases and J shed 4 bases, with 6 bases lying between them. CDR1 LGHDT and CDR2 YNNKEL come from the germline V gene (reference sequence). CDR3 region: CASSQEVLETQYF. The CDR3, as DNA: TGTGCCAGCAGCCAAGAGGTTTTAGAGACCCAGTACTTC.

This clonotype has ten or more counts. This sequence joins TRBV6-1 and TRBJ1-5; possibly TRBD1 for D (6 bases). Trimming pared 4 bases from V and 2 bases from J, leaving 12 bases between. Germline V gene sequence: CDR1 MNHNS, CDR2 SASEGT. This CDR3 spans 15 amino acids. CDR3 coding DNA: TGTGCCAGCAGTGTAAACAGGGTTGGCAATCAGCCCCAGCATTTT. Its translation: CASSVNRVGNQPQHF.

This clonotype came up a few times. Written as DNA, the CDR3 is TGTGCCAGCTCACCACTGGCGGGTAGCGGGGTGAATGAGCAGTTCTTC. This gives the protein CASSPLAGSGVNEQFF. V usage is TRBV18 and J usage is TRBJ2-1; TRBD2 agrees at 8 bases. There are 16 residues in the CDR3. CDR1 is KGHSH, CDR2 LQKENI, per germline. J lost 7 bases, V lost 1 base, and 9 bases had no gene match.